The 5 T cell receptor beta chains given below trace back to one sample, sequenced in a study of T cell responses to AZD1222 COVID-19 vaccine. TCRdb's table, derived via immunoSEQ multiplex PCR, lists solely in-frame clones and lacks some. Among roughly 78,000 clones listed, roughly 82% were seen once. This specimen consisted of peripheral blood, obtained on day 0 of AZD1222 vaccination. The receptors here all came from an adult in good health.

The CDR3 DNA is TGCGCCAGCAGCCAAGGGACTTCGAACACCGGGGAGCTGTTTTTT. This codes for CASSQGTSNTGELFF. V and J are TRBV4-3 and TRBJ2-2, with D maybe TRBD2 (5 bases). Trimming stripped 1 base from V and 0 bases from J, with 6 bases between. Germline CDR1 reads LGHNA; CDR2 reads YSLEER. The CDR3 consists of 15 residues.

The rearrangement links TRBV5-6 to TRBJ1-1; TRBD1 is a possible D gene (6 bases). V was cut by 7 bases and J by 0 bases, with 10 bases left in between. Germline CDR1 and CDR2: SGHDT and YYEEEE. CDR3 length: 13 residues. The DNA of the CDR3 is TGTGCCAGCGCACAGGGCTTGAACACTGAAGCTTTCTTT. Protein sequence: CASAQGLNTEAFF.

As to this clone: The junction differs from germline at one of its ends, possibly a read error. V usage is TRBV7-7 and J usage is TRBJ2-5; D call uncertain. The CDR3 is made up of 12 amino acids. Germline V gene sequence: CDR1 SSHAT, CDR2 FNYEAQ (reference sequence). The CDR3 DNA sequence: TGTGCTAGCAGCTCCGAAGGGGAGACCCAGTACTTC. Its protein is CASSSEGETQYF.

The J gene is TRBJ2-7, the V gene TRBV5-3; TRBD1 might be the D (5 bases). TRBV5-3 is filed as an ORF, its function uncertain. Trimming cost V 4 bases and J 0 bases, with 11 bases left between them. The CDR3 contains 14 residues. The CDR3 region is CARSVTGSSYEQYF. The CDR3 DNA follows: TGTGCCAGAAGCGTAACAGGTTCCTCCTACGAGCAGTACTTC.

The chain recombines TRBV4-1 with TRBJ1-1; D possibly corresponds to TRBD1 (5 bases). The V end lost 4 bases, the J end lost 7 bases, and 19 bases lay between the germline ends. Germline V gene lookup returns CDR1 MGHRA and CDR2 YSYEKL. The CDR3 length is 15 residues. The chain's CDR3 is CASSLGGEGQNEAFF. The DNA for the CDR3 is TGCGCCAGCAGCCTTGGAGGGGAGGGCCAAAATGAAGCTTTCTTT.